The 28 T cell receptor beta chains reported below all come from one sample, sequenced in a study of shared clonotypes between healthy human individuals. Sequenced by immunoSEQ multiplex PCR; TCRdb stores in-frame clones only, minus some. In the table there are about 680,000 clones, 73% of which are singletons. Sequencing was done on a sample of memory CD4+ T cells sorted from blood. As to subset: CD45RA-negative fraction. These receptors came from a woman in her thirties in good health.

This clone is a singleton in its sample. The J gene is TRBJ2-7, the V gene TRBV30; 12 nucleotides agree with TRBD2. Germline CDR1 and CDR2: GTSNPN and SVGIG (reference sequence). V was clipped by 0 bases and J by 4 bases; unmatched bases: 4. The CDR3 consists of 15 residues. The CDR3 reads CAWSVPTSGRYEQYF. The CDR3 region has the DNA TGTGCCTGGAGTGTACCAACTAGCGGGAGGTACGAGCAGTACTTC. Full variable domain (missing parts from reference TRBV30 and TRBJ2-7): SQTIHQWPATLVQPVGSPLSLECTVEGTSNPNLYWYRQAAGRGLQLLFYSVGIGQISSEVPQNLSASRPQDRQFILSSKKLLLSDSGFYLCAWSVPTSGRYEQYFGPGTRLTVT.

The chain recombines TRBV11-2 with TRBJ1-5; 11 bases line up with TRBD1. V dropped 1 base and J dropped 6; count of bases not matched to a gene: 5. Germline-derived CDR1 and CDR2 are SGHAT and FQNNGV. CDR3 size: 16 residues. The CDR3 DNA reads TGTGCCAGCAGCTTAGGCGTCGGGACAGGGGGTCAGCCCCAGCATTTT. Its protein is CASSLGVGTGGQPQHF.

In its sample, this clone was seen a few times. This chain connects TRBV6-6 to TRBJ2-7, with TRBD2 matching over 10 bases. The CDR3 has 16 residues. Trimming removed 0 bases from V and 8 bases from J; junction bases left unmatched: 10. CDR1 MNHNY and CDR2 SVGAGI come from the germline V gene (reference sequence). The CDR3 is CASSYSVGAGGVQQYF. In DNA form, the CDR3 reads TGTGCCAGCAGTTACTCGGTCGGAGCGGGGGGGGTCCAGCAGTACTTC.

This rearrangement joins TRBV2 to TRBJ2-6; D unresolved. The germline V gene encodes CDR1 SNHLY and CDR2 FYNNEI. The CDR3 sequence is 16 residues long. V was shortened by 3 bases and J by 0 bases, with 9 bases between the two germline ends. CDR3 protein: CASSDSLVSGANVLTF. CDR3 DNA: TGTGCCAGCAGTGATAGCTTGGTCTCTGGGGCCAACGTCCTGACTTTC.

The DNA for the CDR3 is TGTGCCAGCAACCCGGGACAGGGGTGGAATGAGCAGTTCTTC. Its protein is CASNPGQGWNEQFF. J is TRBJ2-1 and V is TRBV6-1, with 10 positions matching TRBD1. This CDR3 region has 14 residues. CDR1 MNHNS and CDR2 SASEGT come from the germline V gene. The J segment lost 7 bases and the V segment lost 7 bases, leaving 7 bases of the junction unmatched.

Worth noting for this clone: This sample includes further DNA sequences coding for the same CDR3. The chain has TRBV5-1 and TRBJ2-3; weak D call: TRBD2 (6 bases). Trimming pared 2 bases from V and 6 bases from J, leaving 13 bases between. The CDR3 extends over 14 amino acids. Germline-derived CDR1 and CDR2 are SGHRS and YFSETQ. The CDR3, as DNA: TGCGCCAGCAGCTTTCCAACGGGAGCGGATACGCAGTATTTT. Its protein is CASSFPTGADTQYF.

V gene TRBV14 combines with J gene TRBJ2-7; D is tentatively TRBD1 or TRBD2 (5 bases each). The CDR3 runs to 16 residues. V was shortened by 0 bases and J by 5 bases, with 17 bases between the two germline ends. Germline CDR1 is SGHDN and CDR2 is FVKESK. The CDR3 here is CASSQDGAGRSHEQYF. In DNA form, the CDR3 reads TGTGCCAGCAGCCAAGACGGGGCAGGCCGTAGCCACGAGCAGTACTTC.

There are a few counts of this clone. The chain is built from TRBV27 and TRBJ2-1; D may be TRBD1 or TRBD2 (5 bases each). The CDR3 runs 10 residues. The germline CDR1 and CDR2 sequences are MNHEY and SMNVEV (reference sequence). Deletions cut 6 bases from V and 9 bases from J, with 6 bases between. Here the CDR3 DNA reads TGTGCCAGCAGGGGGGTTGAGCAGTTCTTC. Translated, it gives CASRGVEQFF.

The rearrangement links TRBV19 to TRBJ1-2; D remains unclear. CDR3 length: 15 residues. V was pared by 1 base and J by 8 bases, with 17 bases between. Germline values: CDR1 LNHDA, CDR2 SQIVND (reference sequence). The DNA of the CDR3 is TGTGCCAGTAGTATAGCCCTGTATGGGGTAGAAGGCTACACCTTC. Protein: CASSIALYGVEGYTF.

J is TRBJ2-2 and V is TRBV5-1; no firm D call. Per germline, CDR1 SGHRS and CDR2 YFSETQ. The CDR3 covers 16 residues. Trimming left V 0 bases short and J 6 bases short, with 15 bases between. The CDR3 DNA sequence: TGCGCCAGCAGCTTGGGGTCCTCCGGCCTAGCCGGGGAGCTGTTTTTT. This sequence encodes CASSLGSSGLAGELFF.

This clone was seen only a few times. This chain links TRBV5-4 with TRBJ2-5, with D possibly matching TRBD2 (6 bases). The germline CDR1 and CDR2 sequences are SGHNT and YYREEE (reference sequence). Trimming left V 3 bases short and J 4 bases short, with 19 bases between. The CDR3 runs 16 residues. This chain's CDR3 is CASSSLTSGPGETQYF. CDR3 coding DNA: TGTGCCAGCAGCTCACTAACCAGCGGGCCAGGAGAGACCCAGTACTTC.

The chain has TRBV2 and TRBJ2-3; D may be TRBD1 (5 bases). The germline gives CDR1 SNHLY, CDR2 FYNNEI. The CDR3 is 15 amino acids. V lost 4 bases and J lost 4, with 15 bases in between. CDR3 amino acids: CASSAGTLGPDTQYF. The CDR3 nucleotides are TGTGCCAGCAGTGCAGGAACCCTGGGGCCAGATACGCAGTATTTT. The whole variable domain, remainder taken from reference TRBV2 and TRBJ2-3, is EPEVTQTPSHQVTQMGQEVILRCVPISNHLYFYWYRQILGQKVEFLVSFYNNEISEKSEIFDDQFSVERPDGSNFTLKIRSTKLEDSAMYFCASSAGTLGPDTQYFGPGTRLTVL.

This chain uses TRBV25-1 with TRBJ2-7; D uncertain. With 2 bases removed from V and 3 bases from J, the gap between germline ends came to 5 bases. CDR1 is MGHDK, CDR2 SYGVNS, per germline. The CDR3 sequence is 12 residues long. The DNA for the CDR3 is TGTGCCAGCAGTGAACACAGCTACGAGCAGTACTTC. Protein sequence: CASSEHSYEQYF.

The chain recombines TRBV5-1 with TRBJ2-1; no clear D. CDR3 length: 12 residues. Trimming left V 7 bases short and J 10 bases short, with 15 bases between. From germline, CDR1 is SGHRS and CDR2 YFSETQ. In DNA form, the CDR3 reads TGCGCCAGCCGCCCGCAAGGTTCGGAGCAGTTCTTC. Encoded protein: CASRPQGSEQFF.

The CDR3 sequence: CASSQTGGSVGELFF. CDR3 DNA: TGTGCCAGCAGCCAAACGGGCGGGAGCGTCGGGGAGCTGTTTTTT. The J gene is TRBJ2-2, the V gene TRBV9; TRBD2 agrees at 7 bases. With 4 bases clipped from V and 7 bases from J, the junction kept 10 bases outside the gene matches. In germline, CDR1 is SGDLS, CDR2 YYNGEE. There are 15 residues in the CDR3.

The chain joins TRBV6-5 to TRBJ1-4; D may be TRBD1 (5 bases). Per germline, CDR1 MNHEY and CDR2 SVGAGI. V lost 2 bases, J lost 8 bases, and 15 bases lay in between. The CDR3 has 15 residues. The CDR3 DNA follows: TGTGCCAGCAGTTACGGAGGGACGGCCGGGGAAAAACTGTTTTTT. Translating gives CASSYGGTAGEKLFF.

Turning to this clone: This sequence may be a read error, since a much larger clone differs from it by one base. In the same sample, other DNA sequences code for this CDR3. V and J are TRBV29-1 and TRBJ1-4, with D possibly being TRBD1 (6 bases). This CDR3 has 12 residues. Trimming took off 5 bases at V and 6 bases at J, with 10 bases between the two ends. CDR1 and CDR2 from the germline V gene are SQVTM and ANQGSEA. CDR3 amino acids: CSVRGGDEKLFF. For the CDR3, the DNA is TGCAGCGTTCGAGGGGGGGATGAAAAACTGTTTTTT.

V is TRBV29-1 and J is TRBJ2-5; 11 bases line up with TRBD2. This CDR3 region has 16 residues. Germline V gene sequence: CDR1 SQVTM, CDR2 ANQGSEA. J lost 1 base, V lost 7 bases, and 11 bases had no gene match. The CDR3 nucleotides read TGCAGCGCCTACCTCGGGACTAGCGGAGCCCAAGAGACCCAGTACTTC. Translation: CSAYLGTSGAQETQYF.

The chain joins TRBV6-1 to TRBJ1-1; TRBD1 might be the D (5 bases). This CDR3 is built from 13 residues. The V end lost 2 bases, the J end lost 1 base, and 5 bases lay between the germline ends. Germline V gene sequence: CDR1 MNHNS, CDR2 SASEGT. CDR3 sequence: CASSEQGNTEAFF. Written as DNA, the CDR3 is TGTGCCAGCAGTGAACAGGGGAACACTGAAGCTTTCTTT.

The V gene is TRBV7-8, the J gene TRBJ2-3, with 12 bases identical to TRBD2. V was clipped by 5 bases and J by 4 bases; unmatched bases: 7. This CDR3 region has 16 residues. The germline V gene has CDR1 SGHVS and CDR2 FQNEAQ. DNA of the CDR3: TGTGCCAGCAGCCACCGACTAGCGGGAGCGTCAGATACGCAGTATTTT. This codes for CASSHRLAGASDTQYF.

The chain employs TRBV19 and TRBJ2-3; weak D call: TRBD2 (5 bases). Germline loops: CDR1 LNHDA, CDR2 SQIVND (reference sequence). V was clipped by 2 bases and J by 4 bases, with 13 bases between them. The CDR3 consists of 15 residues. The CDR3 coding sequence is TGTGCCAGTAGTATAAAAGGAGGAGGACCAGATACGCAGTATTTT. Translated, it gives CASSIKGGGPDTQYF.

J is TRBJ1-2 and V is TRBV7-9; 7 bases match TRBD1. This CDR3 spans 16 amino acids. The V gene's germline CDR1 is SEHNR and CDR2 FQNEAQ (reference sequence). J lost 4 bases, V lost 0 bases, and 8 bases had no gene match. The CDR3 is CASSLARQGGSYGYTF. CDR3 coding DNA: TGTGCCAGCAGCTTAGCGCGACAGGGAGGAAGCTATGGCTACACCTTC.

In its sample, this clone was seen once. This chain links TRBV6-1 with TRBJ2-1; possibly TRBD2 for D (6 bases). Germline V lookup: CDR1 MNHNS, CDR2 SASEGT. Deletions cut 4 bases from V and 4 bases from J, with 14 bases between. There are 15 residues in the CDR3. CDR3 region: CASSVTGDRYNEQFF. The CDR3 bases are TGTGCCAGCAGTGTTACGGGAGACCGATACAATGAGCAGTTCTTC.

This sequence joins TRBV5-1 and TRBJ1-6, with TRBD1 matching over 8 bases. The CDR3 is 15 residues long. Per the germline V gene, CDR1 is SGHRS and CDR2 is YFSETQ. V dropped 4 bases and J dropped 10; count of bases not matched to a gene: 10. The CDR3: CASSGSTGVGSPLHF. Written as DNA, the CDR3 is TGCGCCAGCAGCGGGTCGACAGGGGTTGGATCACCCCTCCACTTT.

This clone came up many times. The rearrangement joins TRBV5-1 to TRBJ1-2, with TRBD1 identical over 7 bases. The CDR3 runs 15 residues. Trimming at V came to 4 bases and at J to 5 bases, leaving 11 bases not matched to a gene. Per germline, CDR1 SGHRS and CDR2 YFSETQ. In DNA form, the CDR3 reads TGCGCCAGCAGCCCGGGGACAGCCTATGGGTATGGCTACACCTTC. Its protein product is CASSPGTAYGYGYTF. The whole variable domain, filled in from reference TRBV5-1 and TRBJ1-2, reads KAGVTQTPRYLIKTRGQQVTLSCSPISGHRSVSWYQQTPGQGLQFLFEYFSETQRNKGNFPGRFSGRQFSNSRSEMNVSTLELGDSALYLCASSPGTAYGYGYTFGSGTRLTVV.

V is TRBV6-1 and J is TRBJ2-7; D possibly corresponds to TRBD2 (5 bases). V was pared by 1 base and J by 3 bases, with 10 bases between. The CDR3 extends over 14 amino acids. Germline assignment: CDR1 MNHNS and CDR2 SASEGT. The CDR3 bases are TGTGCCAGCAGTGAAGGTTATGAGGGCTACGAGCAGTACTTC. Amino acid sequence: CASSEGYEGYEQYF.

The CDR3 protein is CASSSQKKQGPAFF. Written as DNA, the CDR3 is TGTGCCAGCAGCTCACAGAAGAAACAGGGGCCGGCTTTCTTT. The V gene is TRBV5-4, the J gene TRBJ1-1; 7 bases match TRBD1. The CDR3 totals 14 residues. Trimming took 3 bases from V and 11 from J; bases not matched to a gene: 13. Germline V gives CDR1 SGHNT, CDR2 YYREEE (reference sequence).

As to this clone: The same CDR3 arises from other DNA sequences in this sample as well. This chain joins TRBV15 and TRBJ2-7; 16 bases align to TRBD2. V lost 4 bases to trimming and J lost 1 base; unmatched junction nucleotides: 13. CDR3 length: 20 amino acids. CDR1 and CDR2 (germline): LNHNV, YYDKDF (reference sequence). CDR3 region: CATSKDMGLAGGLSSYEQYF. CDR3 coding DNA: TGTGCCACCAGCAAAGACATGGGACTAGCGGGAGGGCTATCTTCCTACGAGCAGTACTTC.